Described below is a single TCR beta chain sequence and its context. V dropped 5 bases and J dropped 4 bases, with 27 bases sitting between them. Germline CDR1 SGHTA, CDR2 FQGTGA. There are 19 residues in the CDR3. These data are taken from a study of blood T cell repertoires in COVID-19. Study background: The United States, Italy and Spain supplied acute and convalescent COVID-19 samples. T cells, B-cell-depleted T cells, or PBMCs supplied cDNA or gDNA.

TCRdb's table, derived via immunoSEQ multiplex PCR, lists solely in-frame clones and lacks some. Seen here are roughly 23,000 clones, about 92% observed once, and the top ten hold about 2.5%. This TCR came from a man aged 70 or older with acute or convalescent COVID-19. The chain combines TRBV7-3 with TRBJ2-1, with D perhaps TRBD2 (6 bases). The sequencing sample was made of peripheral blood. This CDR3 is CASSLRDSRFSSNYNEQFF. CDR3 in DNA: TGTGCCAGCAGCCTCCGGGACTCGCGGTTTTCGAGCAATTACAATGAGCAGTTCTTC.